The T cell receptor (beta chain) described here comes from a study of blood T cell repertoires in COVID-19. Between the trimmed V and J ends, which lost 8 bases and 7 bases, there was a span of 20 bases. The CDR3 is 13 amino acids. CDR1 SQVTM and CDR2 ANQGSEA come from the germline V gene. Study processing details: Using reference gene primer amplification, nucleated cell counts were estimated. The data were produced by immunoSEQ multiplex PCR, yet TCRdb's version contains in-frame clones alone and is incomplete. The D gene and trimming were derived from the DNA, and the V and J assignments and clone size from that table. The table records approximately 110,000 clones, about 84% of them present only once.

The receptor's source is a man aged 45-65 years with acute or convalescent COVID-19. The chain uses TRBV29-1 and TRBJ1-2; a weak D match, TRBD1 (6 bases). The specimen sequenced was peripheral blood. CDR3 loop: CSPAVAGAGGYTF. The CDR3 coding sequence is TGCAGCCCTGCGGTGGCGGGGGCGGGTGGCTACACCTTC.